A single sample is the source of the 19 T cell receptor beta chains below, sequenced in a study of shared clonotypes between healthy human individuals. Using immunoSEQ multiplex PCR, the repertoire was profiled, and TCRdb retains in-frame clones only, with some absent. The data hold 2 million to 2.5 million clones, with approximately 93% observed a single time. The sample consisted of naive CD4+ T cells from PBMCs. The subset is: CD45RA+ positively selected. These receptors originate from a young man in good health. Some clones in this sample may be carry-over from other donors' samples.

This clone was seen repeatedly, ten times or more. V and J are TRBV2 and TRBJ2-2, with TRBD2 matching over 13 bases. CDR3 length: 14 amino acids. In germline, CDR1 is SNHLY, CDR2 FYNNEI. Trimming removed 7 bases from V and 8 bases from J; junction bases left unmatched: 4. The CDR3 reads CASTGLAGLGELFF. The CDR3 region has the DNA TGTGCCAGCACGGGACTAGCGGGATTGGGGGAGCTGTTTTTT.

V and J are TRBV6-1 and TRBJ2-3; tentatively, D is TRBD1 (6 bases). This CDR3 has 13 residues. V was trimmed by 4 bases and J by 10 bases, leaving 15 bases between them. Germline V gives CDR1 MNHNS, CDR2 SASEGT. As DNA, the CDR3 is TGTGCCAGCAGTGGACAGGACGCGGGCGCGCAGTATTTT. This codes for CASSGQDAGAQYF.

The rearrangement uses TRBV5-1 and TRBJ2-5; D not certain. Germline loops: CDR1 SGHRS, CDR2 YFSETQ. Trimming stripped 0 bases from V and 4 bases from J, with 7 bases between. The CDR3 is 13 residues long. The CDR3 loop is CASSLAERETQYF. DNA for the CDR3: TGCGCCAGCAGCTTGGCCGAGAGAGAGACCCAGTACTTC. Based on the CDR3 plus reference TRBV5-1 and TRBJ2-5, the full variable domain is KAGVTQTPRYLIKTRGQQVTLSCSPISGHRSVSWYQQTPGQGLQFLFEYFSETQRNKGNFPGRFSGRQFSNSRSEMNVSTLELGDSALYLCASSLAERETQYFGPGTRLLVL.

This chain joins TRBV28 and TRBJ1-3; 8 bases fit TRBD1. The CDR3 totals 15 residues. The J segment lost 0 bases and the V segment lost 6 bases, leaving 4 bases of the junction unmatched. Looked up from germline, CDR1 is MDHEN and CDR2 is SYDVKM. This chain's CDR3 is CASRPGQASGNTIYF. The CDR3 DNA reads as TGTGCCAGCAGGCCGGGACAGGCCTCTGGAAACACCATATATTTT.

The chain combines TRBV11-2 with TRBJ1-6; TRBD1 matches 7 bases. The CDR3 totals 15 residues. Per the germline V gene, CDR1 is SGHAT and CDR2 is FQNNGV. V dropped 5 bases and J dropped 6; count of bases not matched to a gene: 7. The CDR3 nucleotides read TGTGCCAGCAGCGGGCAGACAGGGAGTAATTCACCCCTCCACTTT. Encoded protein: CASSGQTGSNSPLHF.

This clone was counted once. This same CDR3 is encoded by further DNA sequences in the sample. The rearrangement joins TRBV7-2 to TRBJ1-1, with D possibly matching TRBD1 (6 bases). CDR1 is SGHTA, CDR2 FQGNSA, per germline. V was shortened by 1 base and J by 0 bases, with 6 bases between the two germline ends. The CDR3 is made up of 14 amino acids. CDR3 DNA: TGTGCCAGCAGCTTAGGACAGGTGAACACTGAAGCTTTCTTT. Translated, it gives CASSLGQVNTEAFF.

The CDR3 loop reads CASSRVGRNYGYTF. In nucleotides, the CDR3 is TGTGCCAGCAGCAGAGTTGGCCGAAACTATGGCTACACCTTC. The gene calls are TRBV7-9 and TRBJ1-2; D is unclear. The CDR3 spans 14 residues. Trimming took 5 bases from V and 2 from J, leaving 12 bases between them. Germline V lookup: CDR1 SEHNR, CDR2 FQNEAQ (reference sequence).

J is TRBJ2-7 and V is TRBV11-2; D unresolved. V was trimmed by 1 base and J by 2 bases, leaving 18 bases between them. The CDR3 spans 17 residues. Germline V gene lookup returns CDR1 SGHAT and CDR2 FQNNGV. CDR3 nucleotides: TGTGCCAGCAGCTTAGTCAGGTCTGGAAGTTATACCTACGAGCAGTACTTC. Amino acid sequence: CASSLVRSGSYTYEQYF.

This clone appeared a few times. This CDR3 is also generated by other DNA sequences in the sample. The V gene is TRBV18, the J gene TRBJ1-4, with 8 bases matching TRBD1. This CDR3 is built from 14 residues. V lost 4 bases, J lost 2 bases, and 0 bases stayed unmatched. The V gene's germline CDR1 is KGHSH and CDR2 LQKENI. CDR3 sequence (DNA): TGTGCCAGCTCACGACAGGGGACTAATGAAAAACTGTTTTTT. Translating gives CASSRQGTNEKLFF.

Concerning this clone: Other DNA sequences of this sample code for an identical CDR3. The chain couples TRBV6-4 to TRBJ1-5; D is possibly TRBD1 (5 bases). This CDR3 has 13 residues. The ends were cut back, 6 bases at V and 5 bases at J, with 11 bases in the middle. Germline V CDR1 and CDR2: MRHNA, SNTAGT. The CDR3 here is CASSVDSYQPQHF. For the CDR3, the DNA is TGTGCCAGCAGCGTCGACAGCTATCAGCCCCAGCATTTT.

This rearrangement joins TRBV6-6 to TRBJ1-1; D is perhaps TRBD1 (5 bases). The CDR3 is 15 amino acids. The germline CDR1 and CDR2 sequences are MNHNY and SVGAGI (reference sequence). V was pared by 2 bases and J by 7 bases, with 17 bases between. The CDR3 region is CASSYPGHGFSEAFF. DNA of the CDR3: TGTGCCAGCAGTTACCCTGGACACGGGTTTAGTGAAGCTTTCTTT.

The chain is built from TRBV5-1 and TRBJ1-4; D is perhaps TRBD1 (5 bases). Germline CDR1 and CDR2: SGHRS and YFSETQ. V was pared by 3 bases and J by 4 bases, with 10 bases between. The CDR3 is 14 residues long. In DNA form, the CDR3 reads TGCGCCAGCAGCTCTATGGGACTTAATGAAAAACTGTTTTTT. It specifies CASSSMGLNEKLFF.

The chain uses TRBV11-2 and TRBJ1-2; a possible D gene is TRBD1 (5 bases). The CDR3 is made up of 12 amino acids. Germline values: CDR1 SGHAT, CDR2 FQNNGV. The V end was cut by 1 base, the J end by 8 bases, with 8 bases between. CDR3 nucleotide sequence: TGTGCCAGCAGCTTAGGGGGACGCGGCTACACCTTC. Encoded protein: CASSLGGRGYTF. The full variable domain, completed using reference TRBV11-2 and TRBJ1-2, is EAGVAQSPRYKIIEKRQSVAFWCNPISGHATLYWYQQILGQGPKLLIQFQNNGVVDDSQLPKDRFSAERLKGVDSTLKIQPAKLEDSAVYLCASSLGGRGYTFGSGTRLTVV.

The chain links TRBV7-2 to TRBJ2-7, with 9 bases lining up with TRBD1. Germline loops: CDR1 SGHTA, CDR2 FQGNSA. V shed 3 bases and J 3 bases; nucleotides not matched to a gene: 9. The CDR3 loop spans 16 amino acids. CDR3 amino acids: CASSFLWNRGLYEQYF. In nucleotides, the CDR3 is TGTGCCAGCAGCTTCTTATGGAACAGGGGGCTCTACGAGCAGTACTTC.

The rearrangement uses TRBV7-2 and TRBJ1-2; 8 bases match TRBD1. The germline V gene encodes CDR1 SGHTA and CDR2 FQGNSA. This CDR3 region has 14 residues. V dropped 2 bases and J dropped 7; count of bases not matched to a gene: 6. The DNA of the CDR3 is TGTGCCAGCAGCTTAAAGAGGACAGGGCCTGGCTACACCTTC. This codes for CASSLKRTGPGYTF.

As concerns this clone: This same CDR3 is encoded by further DNA sequences in the sample. The V call is TRBV9, the J call TRBJ2-1; D remains unclear. Germline-derived CDR1 and CDR2 are SGDLS and YYNGEE. The CDR3 is made up of 14 amino acids. Trimming stripped 1 base from V and 0 bases from J, with 5 bases between. The CDR3: CASSVQSSYNEQFF. CDR3 bases: TGTGCCAGCAGCGTACAAAGCTCCTACAATGAGCAGTTCTTC.

This clone was picked up one time. V is TRBV27 and J is TRBJ1-2; D gene ambiguous. Trimming left V 4 bases short and J 1 base short, with 22 bases between. CDR1 is MNHEY, CDR2 SMNVEV, per germline (reference sequence). The CDR3 spans 18 residues. The CDR3 coding sequence is TGTGCCAGCAGTTCCCGACCCCTAACAACTTCCTTTAACTATGGCTACACCTTC. Amino acid sequence: CASSSRPLTTSFNYGYTF.

The chain joins TRBV5-1 to TRBJ2-1; 14 nucleotides line up with TRBD2. There are 17 residues in the CDR3. Unmatched junction bases numbered 4, after V lost 5 bases and J lost 0 bases. Germline V CDR1 and CDR2: SGHRS, YFSETQ. The CDR3 is CASRGLAGAISYNEQFF. The CDR3 DNA reads TGCGCCAGCAGGGGACTAGCGGGAGCCATCTCCTACAATGAGCAGTTCTTC.

The rearrangement joins TRBV15 to TRBJ2-1, with 7 bases lining up with TRBD1. Germline CDR1 LNHNV, CDR2 YYDKDF (reference sequence). V lost 5 bases to trimming and J lost 5 bases; unmatched junction nucleotides: 6. The CDR3 is 14 residues long. This CDR3 reads CATSPRQGHNEQFF. In DNA form, the CDR3 reads TGTGCCACCAGCCCCCGACAGGGACACAATGAGCAGTTCTTC.